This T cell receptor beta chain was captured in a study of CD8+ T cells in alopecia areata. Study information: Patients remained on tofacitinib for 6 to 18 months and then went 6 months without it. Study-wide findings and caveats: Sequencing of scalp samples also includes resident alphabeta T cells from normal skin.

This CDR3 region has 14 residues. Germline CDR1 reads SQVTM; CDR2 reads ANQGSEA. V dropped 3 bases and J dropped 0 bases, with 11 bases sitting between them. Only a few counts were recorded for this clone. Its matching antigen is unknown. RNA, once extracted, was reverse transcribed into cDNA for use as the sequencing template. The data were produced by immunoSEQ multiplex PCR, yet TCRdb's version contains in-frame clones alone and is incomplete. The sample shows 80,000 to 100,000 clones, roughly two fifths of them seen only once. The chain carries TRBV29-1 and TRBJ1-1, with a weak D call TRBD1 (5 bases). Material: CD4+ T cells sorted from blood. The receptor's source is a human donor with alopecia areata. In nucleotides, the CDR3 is TGCAGCGTTGATTACAGGACGGTGAACACTGAAGCTTTCTTT. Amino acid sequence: CSVDYRTVNTEAFF.